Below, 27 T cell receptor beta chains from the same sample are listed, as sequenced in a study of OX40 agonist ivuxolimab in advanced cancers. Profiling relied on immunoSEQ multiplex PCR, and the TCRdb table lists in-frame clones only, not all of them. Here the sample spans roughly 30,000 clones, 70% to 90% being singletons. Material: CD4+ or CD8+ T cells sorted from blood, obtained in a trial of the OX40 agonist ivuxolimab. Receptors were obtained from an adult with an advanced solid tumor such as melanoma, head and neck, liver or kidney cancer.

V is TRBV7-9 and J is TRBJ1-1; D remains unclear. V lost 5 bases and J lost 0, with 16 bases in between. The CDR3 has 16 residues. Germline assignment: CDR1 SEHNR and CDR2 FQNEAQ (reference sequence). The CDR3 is CASSPKEGQVNTEAFF. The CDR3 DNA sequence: TGTGCCAGCAGCCCCAAAGAGGGCCAGGTGAACACTGAAGCTTTCTTT.

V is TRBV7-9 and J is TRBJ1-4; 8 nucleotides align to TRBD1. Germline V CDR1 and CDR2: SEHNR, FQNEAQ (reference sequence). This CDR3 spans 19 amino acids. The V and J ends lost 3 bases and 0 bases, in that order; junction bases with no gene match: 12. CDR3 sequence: CASSFARSGQVATNEKLFF. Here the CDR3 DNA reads TGTGCCAGCAGCTTTGCCAGATCGGGACAGGTTGCAACTAATGAAAAACTGTTTTTT.

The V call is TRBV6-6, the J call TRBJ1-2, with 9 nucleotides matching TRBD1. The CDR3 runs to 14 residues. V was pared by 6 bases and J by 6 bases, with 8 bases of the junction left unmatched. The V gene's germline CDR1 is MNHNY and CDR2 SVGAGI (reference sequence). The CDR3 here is CASSTGQGFHGYTF. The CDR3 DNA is TGTGCCAGCAGCACCGGACAGGGGTTTCATGGCTACACCTTC.

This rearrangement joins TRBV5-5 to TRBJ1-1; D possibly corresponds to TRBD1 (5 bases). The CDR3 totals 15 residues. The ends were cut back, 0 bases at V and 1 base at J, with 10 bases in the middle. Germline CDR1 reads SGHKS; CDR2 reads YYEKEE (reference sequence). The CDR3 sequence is CASSLGAGTNTEAFF. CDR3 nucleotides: TGTGCCAGCAGCTTGGGGGCAGGGACGAACACTGAAGCTTTCTTT.

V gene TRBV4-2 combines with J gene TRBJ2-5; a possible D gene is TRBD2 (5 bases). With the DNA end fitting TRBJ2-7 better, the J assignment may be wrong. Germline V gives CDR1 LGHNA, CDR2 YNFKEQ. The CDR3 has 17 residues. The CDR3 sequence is CASSPLDILSASYEQYF. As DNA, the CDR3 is TGTGCCAGCAGCCCCCTCGATATACTTAGCGCGTCCTACGAGCAGTACTTC.

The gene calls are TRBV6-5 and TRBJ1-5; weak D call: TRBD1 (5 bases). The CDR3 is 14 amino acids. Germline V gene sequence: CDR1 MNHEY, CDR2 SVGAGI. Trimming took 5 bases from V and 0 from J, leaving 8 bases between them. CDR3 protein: CASSQGNSNQPQHF. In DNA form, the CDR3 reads TGTGCCAGCAGTCAGGGAAATAGCAATCAGCCCCAGCATTTT.

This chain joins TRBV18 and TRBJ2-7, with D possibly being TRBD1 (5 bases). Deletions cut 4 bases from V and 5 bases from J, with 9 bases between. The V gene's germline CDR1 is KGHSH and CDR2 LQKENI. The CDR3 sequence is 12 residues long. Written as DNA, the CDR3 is TGTGCCAGCTCACTGGGCAGGGACGAGCAGTACTTC. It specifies CASSLGRDEQYF. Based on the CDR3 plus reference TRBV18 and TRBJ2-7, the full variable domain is NAGVMQNPRHLVRRRGQEARLRCSPMKGHSHVYWYRQLPEEGLKFMVYLQKENIIDESGMPKERFSAEFPKEGPSILRIQQVVRGDSAAYFCASSLGRDEQYFGPGTRLTVT.

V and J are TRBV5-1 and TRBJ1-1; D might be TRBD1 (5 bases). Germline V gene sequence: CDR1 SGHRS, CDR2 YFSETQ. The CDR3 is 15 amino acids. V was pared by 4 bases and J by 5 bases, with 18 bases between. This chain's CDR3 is CASSDTGGLGTEAFF. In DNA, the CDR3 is TGCGCCAGCAGCGATACTGGGGGGTTAGGAACTGAAGCTTTCTTT.

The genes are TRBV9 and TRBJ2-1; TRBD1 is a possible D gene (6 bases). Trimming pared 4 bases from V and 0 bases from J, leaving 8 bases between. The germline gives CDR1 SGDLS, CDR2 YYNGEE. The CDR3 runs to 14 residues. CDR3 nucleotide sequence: TGTGCCAGCAGCCCCAGGGGCTCCTACAATGAGCAGTTCTTC. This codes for CASSPRGSYNEQFF.

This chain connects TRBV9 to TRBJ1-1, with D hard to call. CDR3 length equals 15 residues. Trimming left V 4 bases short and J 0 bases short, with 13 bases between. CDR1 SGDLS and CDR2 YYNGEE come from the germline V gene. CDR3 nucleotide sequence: TGTGCCAGCAGCCCTCATCTTTACATGAACACTGAAGCTTTCTTT. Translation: CASSPHLYMNTEAFF.

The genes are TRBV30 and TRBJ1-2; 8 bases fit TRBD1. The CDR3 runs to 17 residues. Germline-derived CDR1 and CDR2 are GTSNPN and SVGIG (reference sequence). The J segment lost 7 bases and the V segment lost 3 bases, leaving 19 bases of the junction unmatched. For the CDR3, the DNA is TGTGCCTGGAGCGGCGGCGTCGGGGGACAGGTGAGGAGTGGCTACACCTTC. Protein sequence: CAWSGGVGGQVRSGYTF.

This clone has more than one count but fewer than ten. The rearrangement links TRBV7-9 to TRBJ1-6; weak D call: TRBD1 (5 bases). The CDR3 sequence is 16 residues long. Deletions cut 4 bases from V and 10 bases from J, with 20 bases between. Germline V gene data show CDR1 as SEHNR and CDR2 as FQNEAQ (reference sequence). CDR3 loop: CASSSSAMGSGSPLHF. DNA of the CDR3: TGTGCCAGCAGCTCCTCGGCGATGGGATCAGGGTCACCCCTCCACTTT. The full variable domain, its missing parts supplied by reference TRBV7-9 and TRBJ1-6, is DTGVSQNPRHKITKRGQNVTFRCDPISEHNRLYWYRQTLGQGPEFLTYFQNEAQLEKSRLLSDRFSAERPKGSFSTLEIQRTEQGDSAMYLCASSSSAMGSGSPLHFGNGTRLTVT.

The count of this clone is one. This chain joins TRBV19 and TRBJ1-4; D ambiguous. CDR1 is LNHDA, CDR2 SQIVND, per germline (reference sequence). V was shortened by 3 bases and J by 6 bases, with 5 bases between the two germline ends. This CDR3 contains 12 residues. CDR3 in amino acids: CASSIVDEKLFF. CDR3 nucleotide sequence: TGTGCCAGTAGTATTGTAGATGAAAAACTGTTTTTT. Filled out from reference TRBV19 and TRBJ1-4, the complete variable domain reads DGGITQSPKYLFRKEGQNVTLSCEQNLNHDAMYWYRQDPGQGLRLIYYSQIVNDFQKGDIAEGYSVSREKKESFPLTVTSAQKNPTAFYLCASSIVDEKLFFGSGTQLSVL.

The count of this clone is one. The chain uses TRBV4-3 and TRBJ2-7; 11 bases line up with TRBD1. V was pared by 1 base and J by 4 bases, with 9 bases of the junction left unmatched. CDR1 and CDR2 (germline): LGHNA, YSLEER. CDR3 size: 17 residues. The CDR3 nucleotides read TGCGCCAGCAGCCAAGCGTTCGGACAGGGGGCTATTTACGAGCAGTACTTC. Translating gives CASSQAFGQGAIYEQYF.

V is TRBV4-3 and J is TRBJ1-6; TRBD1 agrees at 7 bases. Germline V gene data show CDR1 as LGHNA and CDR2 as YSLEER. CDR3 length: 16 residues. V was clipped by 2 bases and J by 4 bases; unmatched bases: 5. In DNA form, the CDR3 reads TGCGCCAGCAGCCAAATACAGGGACAGTATAATTCACCCCTCCACTTT. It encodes CASSQIQGQYNSPLHF.

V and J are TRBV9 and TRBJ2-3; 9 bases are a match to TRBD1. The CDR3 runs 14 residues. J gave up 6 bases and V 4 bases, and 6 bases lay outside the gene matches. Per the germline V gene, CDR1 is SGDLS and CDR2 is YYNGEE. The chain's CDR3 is CASSKGQGQDTQYF. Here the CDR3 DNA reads TGTGCCAGCAGCAAGGGACAGGGACAGGATACGCAGTATTTT.

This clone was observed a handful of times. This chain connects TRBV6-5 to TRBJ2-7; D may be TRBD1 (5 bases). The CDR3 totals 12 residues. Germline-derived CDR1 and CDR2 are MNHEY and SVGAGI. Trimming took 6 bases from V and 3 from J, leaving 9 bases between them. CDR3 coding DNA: TGTGCCAGCAGAAAAGACAGCTACGAGCAGTACTTC. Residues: CASRKDSYEQYF.

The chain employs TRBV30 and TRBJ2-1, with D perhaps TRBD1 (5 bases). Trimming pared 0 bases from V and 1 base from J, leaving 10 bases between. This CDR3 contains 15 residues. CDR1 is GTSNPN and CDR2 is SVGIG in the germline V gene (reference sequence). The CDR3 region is CAWSVPRTSYNEQFF. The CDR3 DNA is TGTGCCTGGAGTGTTCCCAGGACATCCTACAATGAGCAGTTCTTC.

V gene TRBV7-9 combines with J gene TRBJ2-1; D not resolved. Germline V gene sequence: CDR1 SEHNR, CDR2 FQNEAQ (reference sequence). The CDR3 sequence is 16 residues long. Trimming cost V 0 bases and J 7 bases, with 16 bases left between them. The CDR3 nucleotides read TGTGCCAGCAGCTTAGCTTCGGGTGGTGGTTGGAATGAGCAGTTCTTC. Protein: CASSLASGGGWNEQFF.

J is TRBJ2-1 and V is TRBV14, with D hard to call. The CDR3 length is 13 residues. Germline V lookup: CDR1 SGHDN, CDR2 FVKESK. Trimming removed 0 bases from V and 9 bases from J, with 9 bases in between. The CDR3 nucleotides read TGTGCCAGCAGCCAAGACGCGGCAGGTGAGCAGTTCTTC. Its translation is CASSQDAAGEQFF. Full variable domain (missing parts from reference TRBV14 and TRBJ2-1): EAGVTQFPSHSVIEKGQTVTLRCDPISGHDNLYWYRRVMGKEIKFLLHFVKESKQDESGMPNNRFLAERTGGTYSTLKVQPAELEDSGVYFCASSQDAAGEQFFGPGTRLTVL.

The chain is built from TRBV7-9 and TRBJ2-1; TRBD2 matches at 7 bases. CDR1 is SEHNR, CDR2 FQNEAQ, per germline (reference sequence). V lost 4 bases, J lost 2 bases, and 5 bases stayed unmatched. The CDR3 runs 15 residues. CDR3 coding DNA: TGTGCCAGCAGCTCCACTAGCGACCCCTACAATGAGCAGTTCTTC. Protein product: CASSSTSDPYNEQFF.

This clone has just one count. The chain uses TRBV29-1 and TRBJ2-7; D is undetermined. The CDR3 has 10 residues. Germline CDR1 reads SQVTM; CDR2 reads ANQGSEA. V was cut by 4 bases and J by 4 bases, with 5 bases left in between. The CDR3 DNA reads TGCAGCGTTGTGGGATACGAGCAGTACTTC. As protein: CSVVGYEQYF.

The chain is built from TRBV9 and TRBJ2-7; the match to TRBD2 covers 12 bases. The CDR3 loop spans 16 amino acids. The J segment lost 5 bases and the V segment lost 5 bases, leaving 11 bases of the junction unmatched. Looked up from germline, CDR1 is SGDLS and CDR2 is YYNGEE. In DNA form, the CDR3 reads TGTGCCAGCAGTGCGACTAGCGGGGGCCCGGGGGACGAGCAGTACTTC. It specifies CASSATSGGPGDEQYF. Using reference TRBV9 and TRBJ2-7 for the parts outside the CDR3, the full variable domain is DSGVTQTPKHLITATGQRVTLRCSPRSGDLSVYWYQQSLDQGLQFLIQYYNGEERAKGNILERFSAQQFPDLHSELNLSSLELGDSALYFCASSATSGGPGDEQYFGPGTRLTVT.

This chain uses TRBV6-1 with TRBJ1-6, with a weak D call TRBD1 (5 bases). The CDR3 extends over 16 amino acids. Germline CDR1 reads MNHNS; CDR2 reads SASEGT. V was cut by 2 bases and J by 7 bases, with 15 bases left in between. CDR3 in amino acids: CASSESLGPVNSPLHF. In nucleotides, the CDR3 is TGTGCCAGCAGTGAATCTTTGGGGCCGGTGAATTCACCCCTCCACTTT.

The DNA for the CDR3 is TGTGCCAGCAGTTTAGTGTCCGGCTCCTACGAGCAGTACTTC. As protein: CASSLVSGSYEQYF. The chain employs TRBV28 and TRBJ2-7; no clear D. CDR3 length: 14 residues. The germline V gene has CDR1 MDHEN and CDR2 SYDVKM. V lost 2 bases, J lost 0 bases, and 8 bases lay in between.

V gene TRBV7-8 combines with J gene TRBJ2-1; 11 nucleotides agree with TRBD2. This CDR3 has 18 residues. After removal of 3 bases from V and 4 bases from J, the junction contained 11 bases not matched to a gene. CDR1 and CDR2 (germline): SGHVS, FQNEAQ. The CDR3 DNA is TGTGCCAGCAGCTTTACCAAACCGGGACTAGCGGAGTACAATGAGCAGTTCTTC. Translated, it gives CASSFTKPGLAEYNEQFF.

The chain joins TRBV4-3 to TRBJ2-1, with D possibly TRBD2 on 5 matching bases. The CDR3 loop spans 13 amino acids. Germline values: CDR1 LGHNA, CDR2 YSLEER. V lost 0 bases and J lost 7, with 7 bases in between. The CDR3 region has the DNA TGCGCCAGCAGCCAAGAGAGGAGGAATGAGCAGTTCTTC. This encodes CASSQERRNEQFF.